This T cell receptor beta chain was identified in a study of siplizumab effects on memory and regulatory T cells. This clone was counted a few times. Its antigen is still unknown. Only in-frame clones appear in the TCRdb table, and some are missing; sequencing was by immunoSEQ multiplex PCR. The table includes 13,000 to 15,000 clones, over 40% detected once. Coculturing of the mixed lymphocyte reaction cells was performed at 37°C for under seven days. V lost 7 bases to trimming and J lost 7 bases, with 19 bases between them. The CDR3 has 14 residues. Per the germline V gene, CDR1 is WSHSY and CDR2 is SAAADI.

The sample comprised CFSE-low (dividing) CD4+ T cells sorted from an allogeneic mixed lymphocyte reaction. The rearrangement links TRBV10-2 to TRBJ1-2; D is perhaps TRBD1 (5 bases). The origin of this receptor is a human donor in good health; the cells came from an allogeneic mixed lymphocyte reaction. Some clones in this sample may be carry-over from other donors' samples. The CDR3 DNA is TGCGCCAGCACACCCGGGACCCGAAGGGGTGGCTACACCTTC. It yields the protein CASTPGTRRGGYTF.